The 11 T cell receptor beta chains reported below all come from one sample, sequenced in a study of T-cell reconstitution after alpha-beta-depleted transplantation in children. Unique molecular identifiers featured in how the TCRbeta library was prepared. TCRdb independently ran MiXCR on the PCR reads; one entry per CDR3 protein. Of roughly 240,000 distinct CDR3 sequences in the sample, just under 8.5% were seen once. Sequencing was performed on PBMCs, mostly from graft donor cells, taken 180 days after TCRalphabeta/CD19-depleted stem cell transplant. The receptors stem from a male patient between 10 and 17 years old who had a stem cell transplant for acute lymphoblastic leukemia, so the T cells may come from the graft donor.

In this sample, this clonotype turned up many times. The rearrangement links TRBV9 to TRBJ1-2, with 8 positions matching TRBD1. This CDR3 has 14 residues. In germline, CDR1 is SGDLS, CDR2 YYNGEE. The trim removed 3 bases at V and 7 bases at J, leaving 8 bases unmatched. The CDR3 spells CASSAQQGEAGYTF. Written as DNA, the CDR3 is TGTGCCAGCAGCGCCCAACAGGGGGAGGCTGGCTACACCTTC.

Ten or more counts support this clonotype. The V call is TRBV11-2, the J call TRBJ2-1, with D possibly being TRBD2 (5 bases). Looked up from germline, CDR1 is SGHAT and CDR2 is FQNNGV. This CDR3 is built from 13 residues. V was trimmed by 6 bases and J by 9 bases, leaving 15 bases between them. CDR3 loop: CASRSGINPEQFF. Written as DNA, the CDR3 is TGTGCCAGCAGATCCGGGATAAACCCTGAGCAGTTCTTC.

Many counts were recorded for this clonotype. Mismatch with germline at one junction end may stem from a read error. This rearrangement joins TRBV7-7 to TRBJ2-2; D uncertain. This CDR3 comprises 13 residues. The germline V gene has CDR1 SSHAT and CDR2 FNYEAQ (reference sequence). The chain's CDR3 is CASSLAIAGELFF. CDR3 nucleotides: TGTGCTAGCAGCTTAGCTATAGCCGGGGAGCTGTTTTTT.

Many counts were recorded for this clonotype. The CDR3 DNA reads TGTGCCAGCAGCCCCCGAGGGAGGCAGAACACTGAAGCTTTCTTT. Protein product: CASSPRGRQNTEAFF. The rearrangement links TRBV9 to TRBJ1-1, with D hard to call. There are 15 residues in the CDR3. V was shortened by 4 bases and J by 1 base, with 14 bases between the two germline ends. Germline V lookup: CDR1 SGDLS, CDR2 YYNGEE.

This clonotype appeared many times. V is TRBV6-2 or TRBV6-3 and J is TRBJ2-1; D possibly corresponds to TRBD2 (5 bases). V gave up 7 bases and J gave up 0 bases, with 13 bases separating them. Germline lookup yields CDR1 MNHEY and CDR2 SVGEGT. The CDR3 covers 15 residues. The CDR3 spells CASILDLSSYNEQFF. The CDR3 DNA reads TGTGCCAGCATATTGGACTTGAGCTCCTACAATGAGCAGTTCTTC.

Concerning this clonotype: A single base separates this from a much larger clone, so it may be a read error. This chain joins TRBV2 and TRBJ2-2, with D possibly called TRBD1 or TRBD2 (5 bases each). The CDR3 runs to 18 residues. Germline loops: CDR1 SNHLY, CDR2 FYNNEI. CDR3 nucleotide sequence: TGTACCAGCAGACGGGACCTCTGGGTGGGTGAGACCACCGGGGAGCTGTTTTTT. As protein: CTSRRDLWVGETTGELFF.

Ten or more counts support this clonotype. The chain carries TRBV20-1 and TRBJ1-1, with D uncertain. Trimming shortened V by 2 bases and J by 1 base, and 17 bases separated the two germline ends. This CDR3 comprises 16 residues. Per the germline V gene, CDR1 is DFQATT and CDR2 is SNEGSKA (reference sequence). CDR3 region: CSARSVAFSSNTEAFF. Here the CDR3 DNA reads TGCAGTGCTAGAAGTGTGGCCTTCAGTTCGAACACTGAAGCTTTCTTT.

This clonotype has a handful of counts. The DNA of the CDR3 is TGTGCCAGCAGCTTGTCAGGTCGGGGTAACAATGAGCAGTTCTTC. It encodes CASSLSGRGNNEQFF. The rearrangement joins TRBV5-6 to TRBJ2-1; possible D gene TRBD2, 5 bases. Germline assignment: CDR1 SGHDT and CDR2 YYEEEE. With 1 base removed from V and 5 bases from J, the gap between germline ends came to 13 bases. The CDR3 has 15 amino acids. The full variable domain, with the rest looked up from reference TRBV5-6 and TRBJ2-1, is DAGVTQSPTHLIKTRGQQVTLRCSPKSGHDTVSWYQQALGQGPQFIFQYYEEEERQRGNFPDRFSGHQFPNYSSELNVNALLLGDSALYLCASSLSGRGNNEQFFGPGTRLTVL.

This clonotype was recorded at least ten times. This chain joins TRBV6-2 or TRBV6-3 and TRBJ2-2, with unresolved D. V was trimmed by 11 bases and J by 8 bases, leaving 15 bases between them. Looked up from germline, CDR1 is MNHEY and CDR2 is SVGEGT. The CDR3 covers 12 residues. Here the CDR3 DNA reads TGTGCCGTCGAGCGTGCGGTTGGGGAGCTGTTTTTT. Its protein is CAVERAVGELFF.

This clonotype was observed many times. V and J are TRBV9 and TRBJ1-2; D is uncertain. From germline, CDR1 is SGDLS and CDR2 YYNGEE. The CDR3 contains 13 residues. V was clipped by 0 bases and J by 10 bases, with 13 bases between them. In nucleotides, the CDR3 is TGTGCCAGCAGCGTAGCGGATCTCGGGGTCTACACCTTC. This gives the protein CASSVADLGVYTF.

For this clonotype: A single base separates this from a much larger clone, so it may be a read error. The conserved final phenylalanine or tryptophan is absent from the CDR3, which likely points to a read error. The CDR3 protein is CASGGGNTIYV. CDR3 sequence (DNA): TGTGCCAGCGGAGGAGGAAACACCATATATGTT. The chain links TRBV6-1 to TRBJ1-3; D unresolved. V was trimmed by 8 bases and J by 4 bases, leaving 6 bases between them. Germline assignment: CDR1 MNHNS and CDR2 SASEGT. The CDR3 is 11 residues long.